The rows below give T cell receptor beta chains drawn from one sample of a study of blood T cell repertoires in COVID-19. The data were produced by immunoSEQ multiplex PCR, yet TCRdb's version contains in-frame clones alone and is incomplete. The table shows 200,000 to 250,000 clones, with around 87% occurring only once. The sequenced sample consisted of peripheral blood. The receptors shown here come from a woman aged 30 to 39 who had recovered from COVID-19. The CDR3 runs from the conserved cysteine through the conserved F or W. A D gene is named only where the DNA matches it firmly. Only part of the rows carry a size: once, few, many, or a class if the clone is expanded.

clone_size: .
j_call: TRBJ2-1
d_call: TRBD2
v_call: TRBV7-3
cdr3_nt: TGTGCCAGCAGCCCAGCGGGGCCCTCCTACAATGAGCAGTTCTTC
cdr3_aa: CASSPAGPSYNEQFF

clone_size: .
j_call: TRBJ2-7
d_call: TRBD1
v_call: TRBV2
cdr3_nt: TGTGCCAGCAGTGATCCGGACAGGGAGAAACCCCCCTACGAGCAGTACTTC
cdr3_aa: CASSDPDREKPPYEQYF

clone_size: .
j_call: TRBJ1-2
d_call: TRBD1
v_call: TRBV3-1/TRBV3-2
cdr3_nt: TGTGCCAGCAGCCCGGTCCCGACAGGGGTTGGCTACACCTTC
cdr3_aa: CASSPVPTGVGYTF

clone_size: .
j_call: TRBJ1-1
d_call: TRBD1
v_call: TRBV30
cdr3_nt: TGTGCCTGGAGTAGGGGGACAGGCCCGAACACTGAAGCTTTCTTT
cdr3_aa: CAWSRGTGPNTEAFF

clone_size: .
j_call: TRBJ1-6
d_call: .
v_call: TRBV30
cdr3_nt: TGTGCCTGGGAGGGACTGACTAATTCACCCCTCCACTTT
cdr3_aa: CAWEGLTNSPLHF

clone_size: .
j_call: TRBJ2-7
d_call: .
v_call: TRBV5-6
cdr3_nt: TGTGCCAGCAGCTTCCTAGGCCACGAGCAGTACTTC
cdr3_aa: CASSFLGHEQYF

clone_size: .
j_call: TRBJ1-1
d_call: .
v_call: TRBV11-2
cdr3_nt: TGTGCCAGCAGCTTACGGGGGGCTTTGGGCACTGAAGCTTTCTTT
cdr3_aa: CASSLRGALGTEAFF

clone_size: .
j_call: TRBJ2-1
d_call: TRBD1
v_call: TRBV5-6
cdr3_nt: TGTGCCAGCAGTCCCGGGACAGGGATCAATGAGCAGTTCTTC
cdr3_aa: CASSPGTGINEQFF

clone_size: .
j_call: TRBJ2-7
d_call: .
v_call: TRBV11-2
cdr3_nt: TGTGCCAGCAGCTTAGAGGTCAGGGCCTCCTACGAGCAGTACTTC
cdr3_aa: CASSLEVRASYEQYF

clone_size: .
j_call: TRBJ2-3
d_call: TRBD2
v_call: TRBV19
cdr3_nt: TGTGCCAGTATCCAGCGGGGGGCAGATACGCAGTATTTT
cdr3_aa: CASIQRGADTQYF

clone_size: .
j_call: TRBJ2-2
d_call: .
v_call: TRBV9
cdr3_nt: TGTGCCAGCAGCGGAGCCAGGGAGCTGTTTTTT
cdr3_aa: CASSGARELFF

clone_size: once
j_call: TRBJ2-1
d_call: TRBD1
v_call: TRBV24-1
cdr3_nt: TGTGCCACCAGTGAAAGCGGTAAGGGGGCCAATGAGCAGTTCTTC
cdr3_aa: CATSESGKGANEQFF

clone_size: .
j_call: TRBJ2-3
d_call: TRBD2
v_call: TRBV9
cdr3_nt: TGTGCCAGCAGCGTAGTTGTTAGCGGGGGGCCCGGAGATACGCAGTATTTT
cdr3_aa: CASSVVVSGGPGDTQYF

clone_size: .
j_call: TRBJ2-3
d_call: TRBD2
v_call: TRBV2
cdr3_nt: TGTGCCAGCAGTGAATTTTGGCTAGCGGGGGGTCCCCCCACAGATACGCAGTATTTT
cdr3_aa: CASSEFWLAGGPPTDTQYF

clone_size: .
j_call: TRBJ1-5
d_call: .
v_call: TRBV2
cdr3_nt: TGTGCCAGCAGTGGGGGCAGGGAGGGTCAGCCCCAGCATTTT
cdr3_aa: CASSGGREGQPQHF

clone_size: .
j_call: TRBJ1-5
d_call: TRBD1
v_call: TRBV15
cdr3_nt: TGTGCCACCAGCCGCTGGACAGGGGGAGGCAATCAGCCCCAGCATTTT
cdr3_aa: CATSRWTGGGNQPQHF

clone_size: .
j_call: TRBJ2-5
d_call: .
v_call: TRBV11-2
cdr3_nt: TGTGCCAGCAGCTTAGATGAGCAGAACAGGGCGGGTGAGACCCAGTACTTC
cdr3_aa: CASSLDEQNRAGETQYF

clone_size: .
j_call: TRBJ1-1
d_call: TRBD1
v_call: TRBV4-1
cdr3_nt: TGCGCCAGCAGCCAAGGGCTGGACAGGATGAACACTGAAGCTTTCTTT
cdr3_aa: CASSQGLDRMNTEAFF

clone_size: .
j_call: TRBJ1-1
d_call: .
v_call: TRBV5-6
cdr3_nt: TGTGCCAGCACCACAGGGCCCTTTGAAGCTTTCTTT
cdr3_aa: CASTTGPFEAFF

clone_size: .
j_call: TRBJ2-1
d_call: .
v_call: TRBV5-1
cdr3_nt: TGCGCCAGCAGGATTTATACGAGCTCCTACAATGAGCAGTTCTTC
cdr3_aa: CASRIYTSSYNEQFF

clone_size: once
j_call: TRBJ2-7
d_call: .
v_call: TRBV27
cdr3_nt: TGTGCCAGCGGTAGGGGGTACGAGCAGTACTTC
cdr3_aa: CASGRGYEQYF

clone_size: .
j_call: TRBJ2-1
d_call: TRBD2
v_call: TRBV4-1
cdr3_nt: TGCGCCAGCAGCCTACTAGCGGGGGATCGTGAGCAGTTCTTC
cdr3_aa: CASSLLAGDREQFF

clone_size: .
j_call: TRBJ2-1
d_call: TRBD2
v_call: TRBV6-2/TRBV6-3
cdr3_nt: TGTGCCAGCAGTCCCTCGGGGGGGATGTACAATGAGCAGTTCTTC
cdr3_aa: CASSPSGGMYNEQFF

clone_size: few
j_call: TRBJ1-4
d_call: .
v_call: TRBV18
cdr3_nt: TGTGCCAGCTCCCGTTCTGCCGACATTGCAACTAATGAAAAACTGTTTTTT
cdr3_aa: CASSRSADIATNEKLFF

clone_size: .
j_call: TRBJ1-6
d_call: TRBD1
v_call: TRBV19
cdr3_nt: TGTGCCAGTATGGACAGGGGACCCTCACCCCTCCACTTT
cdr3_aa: CASMDRGPSPLHF

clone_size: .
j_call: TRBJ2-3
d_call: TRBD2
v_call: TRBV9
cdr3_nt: TGTGCCAGCAGCGAACCCCAGACTAGCCCAGGAAGACCCACAGATACGCAGTATTTT
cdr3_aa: CASSEPQTSPGRPTDTQYF

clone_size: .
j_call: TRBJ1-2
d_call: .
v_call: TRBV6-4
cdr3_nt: TGTGCCAGCAGTGACTCGTCAGAGGCACTCTATGGCTACACCTTC
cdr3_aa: CASSDSSEALYGYTF

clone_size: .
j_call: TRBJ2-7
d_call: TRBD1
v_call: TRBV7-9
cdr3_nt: TGTGCCAGCAGCTTAGCGCCGGGACAGGGATTGGCCGAGCAGTACTTC
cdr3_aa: CASSLAPGQGLAEQYF

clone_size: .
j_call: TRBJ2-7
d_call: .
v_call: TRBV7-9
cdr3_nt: TGTGCCAGCAGCTTAGTCCTTAACGAGCAGTACTTC
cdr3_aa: CASSLVLNEQYF

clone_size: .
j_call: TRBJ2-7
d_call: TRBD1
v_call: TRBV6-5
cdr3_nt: TGTGCCAGCAGCTTGGACAGGTCCCACGAGCAGTACTTC
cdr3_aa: CASSLDRSHEQYF

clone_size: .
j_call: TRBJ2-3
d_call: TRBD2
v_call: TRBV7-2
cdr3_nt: TGTGCCAGCAGCTTATGGGGGGGGATCACAGATACGCAGTATTTT
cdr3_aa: CASSLWGGITDTQYF

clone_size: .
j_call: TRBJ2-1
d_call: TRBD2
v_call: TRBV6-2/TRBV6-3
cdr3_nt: TGTGCCAGCAGTATACTAGCGGGGGGCCAGGATGAGCAGTTCTTC
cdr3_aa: CASSILAGGQDEQFF

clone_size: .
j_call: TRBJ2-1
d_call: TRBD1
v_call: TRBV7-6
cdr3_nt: TGTGCCAGCAGCCCCCGACAGGGGGCGGTAAACAATGAGCAGTTCTTC
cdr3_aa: CASSPRQGAVNNEQFF

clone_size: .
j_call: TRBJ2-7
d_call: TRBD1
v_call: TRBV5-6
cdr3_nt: TGTGCCAGCAGCGCACGGCCGGGACAGACCTACGAGCAGTACTTC
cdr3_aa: CASSARPGQTYEQYF

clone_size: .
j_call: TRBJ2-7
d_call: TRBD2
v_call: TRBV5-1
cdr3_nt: TGCGCCAGCAGCCCCGGGACTAGCGGGGATGAGCAGTACTTC
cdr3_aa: CASSPGTSGDEQYF

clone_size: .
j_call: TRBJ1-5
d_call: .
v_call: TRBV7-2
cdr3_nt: TGTGCCAGCAGCTTAGAGGGGAATAGCAATCAGCCCCAGCATTTT
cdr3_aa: CASSLEGNSNQPQHF

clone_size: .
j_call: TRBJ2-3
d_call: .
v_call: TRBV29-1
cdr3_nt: TGCAGCGTTGGAAACAGGAGCTTCTCAGATACGCAGTATTTT
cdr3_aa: CSVGNRSFSDTQYF

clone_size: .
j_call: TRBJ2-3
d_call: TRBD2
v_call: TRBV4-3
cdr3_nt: TGCGCCAGCAGCCGGCAGCGGGGAGCCACAGATACGCAGTATTTT
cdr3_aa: CASSRQRGATDTQYF

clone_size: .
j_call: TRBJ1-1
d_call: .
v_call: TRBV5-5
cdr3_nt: TGTGCCAGCAGCTTGGGGCAGTACACTGAAGCTTTCTTT
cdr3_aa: CASSLGQYTEAFF

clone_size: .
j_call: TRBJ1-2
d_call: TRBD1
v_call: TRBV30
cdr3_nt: TGTGCCTGGAACAAAGACAGGGGCTATGGCTACACCTTC
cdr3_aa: CAWNKDRGYGYTF

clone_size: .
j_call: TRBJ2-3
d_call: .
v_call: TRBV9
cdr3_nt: TGTGCCAGCAGCGTAATATCAGCGGACACAGATACGCAGTATTTT
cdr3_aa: CASSVISADTDTQYF

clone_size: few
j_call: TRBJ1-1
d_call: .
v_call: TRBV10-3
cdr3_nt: TGTGCCATCAGATCTACAGGGCAGAGCACTGAAGCTTTCTTT
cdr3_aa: CAIRSTGQSTEAFF